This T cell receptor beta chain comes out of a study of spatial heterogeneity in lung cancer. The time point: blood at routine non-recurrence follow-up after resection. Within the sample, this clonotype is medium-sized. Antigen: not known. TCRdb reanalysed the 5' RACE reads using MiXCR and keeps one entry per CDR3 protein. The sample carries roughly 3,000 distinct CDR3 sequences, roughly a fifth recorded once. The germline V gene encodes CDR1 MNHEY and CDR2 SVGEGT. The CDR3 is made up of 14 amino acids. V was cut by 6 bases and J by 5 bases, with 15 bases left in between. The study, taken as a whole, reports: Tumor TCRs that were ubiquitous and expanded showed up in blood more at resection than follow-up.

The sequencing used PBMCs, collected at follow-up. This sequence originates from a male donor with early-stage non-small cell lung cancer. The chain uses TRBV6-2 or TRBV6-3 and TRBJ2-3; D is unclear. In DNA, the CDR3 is TGTGCCAGCAGCTCCCATACGAATAAAGATACGCAGTATTTT. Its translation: CASSSHTNKDTQYF.